This TCR beta chain was recovered during a study of OX40 agonist ivuxolimab in advanced cancers. Study conclusions and caveats: Clonal expansion among partial responders at 0.1-3.0 mg/kg ranked near the lowest.

Sequencing was performed with immunoSEQ multiplex PCR; in TCRdb, only in-frame clones are kept and a portion is missing. There are about 59,000 clones in the sample; over 75% occur only once, and approximately 2% lies in the top ten. Of note for this clone: Its target is not known.

With 2 bases clipped from V and 4 bases from J, the junction kept 6 bases outside the gene matches. CDR3 length equals 16 residues. Germline CDR1 reads MNHEY; CDR2 reads SMNVEV (reference sequence). The rearrangement links TRBV27 to TRBJ2-3; 10 bases are shared with TRBD2. Sequencing used CD4+ or CD8+ T cells sorted from blood, obtained in a trial of the OX40 agonist ivuxolimab. The source is an adult with an advanced solid tumor such as melanoma, head and neck, liver or kidney cancer. In DNA form, the CDR3 reads TGTGCCAGCAGTTTAAGCGGGAGGGGTTACCCAGATACGCAGTATTTT. Its translation is CASSLSGRGYPDTQYF.